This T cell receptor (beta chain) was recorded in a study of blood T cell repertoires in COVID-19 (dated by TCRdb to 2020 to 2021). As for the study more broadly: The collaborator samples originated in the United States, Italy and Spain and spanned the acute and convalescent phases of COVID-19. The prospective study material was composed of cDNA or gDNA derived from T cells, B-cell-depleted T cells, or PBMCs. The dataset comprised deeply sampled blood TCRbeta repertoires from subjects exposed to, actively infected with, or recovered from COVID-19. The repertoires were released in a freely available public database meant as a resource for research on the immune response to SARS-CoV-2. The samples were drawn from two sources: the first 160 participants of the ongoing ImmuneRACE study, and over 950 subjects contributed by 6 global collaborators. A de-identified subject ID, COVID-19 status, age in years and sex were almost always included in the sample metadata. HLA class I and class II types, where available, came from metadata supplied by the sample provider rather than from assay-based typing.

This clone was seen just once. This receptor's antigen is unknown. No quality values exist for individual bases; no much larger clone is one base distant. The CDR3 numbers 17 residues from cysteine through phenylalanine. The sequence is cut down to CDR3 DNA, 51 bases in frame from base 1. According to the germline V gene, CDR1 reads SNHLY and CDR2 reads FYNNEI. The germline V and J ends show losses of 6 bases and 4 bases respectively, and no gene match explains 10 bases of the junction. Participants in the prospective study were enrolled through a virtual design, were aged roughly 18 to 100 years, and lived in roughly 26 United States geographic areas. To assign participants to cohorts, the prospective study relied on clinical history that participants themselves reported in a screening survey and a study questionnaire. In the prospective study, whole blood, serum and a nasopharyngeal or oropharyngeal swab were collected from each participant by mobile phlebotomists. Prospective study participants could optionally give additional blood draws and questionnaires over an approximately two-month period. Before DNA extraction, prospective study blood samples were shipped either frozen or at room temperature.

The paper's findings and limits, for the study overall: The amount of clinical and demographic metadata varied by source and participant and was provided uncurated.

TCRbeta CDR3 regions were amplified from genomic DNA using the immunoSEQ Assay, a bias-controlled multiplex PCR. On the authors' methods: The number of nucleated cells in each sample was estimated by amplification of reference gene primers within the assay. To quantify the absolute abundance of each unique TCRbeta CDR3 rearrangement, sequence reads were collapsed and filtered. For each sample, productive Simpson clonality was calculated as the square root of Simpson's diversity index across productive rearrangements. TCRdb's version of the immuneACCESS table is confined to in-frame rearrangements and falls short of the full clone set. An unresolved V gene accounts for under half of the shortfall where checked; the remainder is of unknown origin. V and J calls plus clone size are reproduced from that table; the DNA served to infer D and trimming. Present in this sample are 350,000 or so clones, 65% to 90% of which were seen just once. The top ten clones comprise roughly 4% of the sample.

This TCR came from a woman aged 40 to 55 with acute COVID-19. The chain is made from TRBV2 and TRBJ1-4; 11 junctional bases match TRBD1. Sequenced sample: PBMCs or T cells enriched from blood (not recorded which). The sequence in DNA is TGTGCCAGCAGCCCTGGGACAGGGGGGAGATTTAATGAAAAACTGTTTTTT. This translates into CASSPGTGGRFNEKLFF. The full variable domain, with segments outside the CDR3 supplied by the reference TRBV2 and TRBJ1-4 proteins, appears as EPEVTQTPSHQVTQMGQEVILRCVPISNHLYFYWYRQILGQKVEFLVSFYNNEISEKSEIFDDQFSVERPDGSNFTLKIRSTKLEDSAMYFCASSPGTGGRFNEKLFFGSGTQLSVL.